A single sample is the source of the 29 T cell receptor beta chains below, sequenced in a study of immune characterization of retroperitoneal liposarcoma. TCRdb re-called the PCR reads with MiXCR, one entry per CDR3 protein. The data contain about 10,000 distinct CDR3 sequences, over 25% of them singletons. The sequencing input was tumor tissue. These receptors were collected from a female donor with retroperitoneal liposarcoma.

This clonotype was seen repeatedly, ten times or more. The rearrangement joins TRBV11-2 to TRBJ2-4; D may correspond to TRBD1 or TRBD2 (6 bases each). The CDR3 spans 15 residues. V was pared by 5 bases and J by 1 base, with 12 bases between. Per the germline V gene, CDR1 is SGHAT and CDR2 is FQNNGV. The DNA of the CDR3 is TGTGCCAGCAGCCGACAGGCGGGGGCCAAAAACATTCAGTACTTC. It encodes CASSRQAGAKNIQYF.

This clonotype was detected many times. V gene TRBV6-1 combines with J gene TRBJ2-5, with D possibly TRBD2 on 5 matching bases. Germline V CDR1 and CDR2: MNHNS, SASEGT. V was pared by 5 bases and J by 2 bases, with 6 bases between. This CDR3 contains 12 residues. The CDR3 region has the DNA TGTGCCAGCAGTTGGGAGCAAGAGACCCAGTACTTC. Amino acids: CASSWEQETQYF.

This rearrangement joins TRBV4-3 to TRBJ2-5; 11 bases line up with TRBD2. Gene TRBJ2-1 matches the end of the DNA better, so the J call may be wrong. CDR1 is LGHNA, CDR2 YSLEER, per germline. This CDR3 has 15 residues. As DNA, the CDR3 is TGCGCCAGCAGCCAAGATGCTTCTAGCGGGGGGACCCAGTTCTTC. Residues: CASSQDASSGGTQFF.

This clonotype was seen a handful of times. Germline and junction disagree at one end, which may indicate a read error. The chain employs TRBV7-8 and TRBJ2-4; D is perhaps TRBD2 (7 bases). The tail of the sequence fits TRBJ2-5 better, so the J call may be wrong. CDR3 length: 14 residues. Germline V gene lookup returns CDR1 SGHVS and CDR2 FQNEAQ. The CDR3 spells CASTLGGGQETQYF. Here the CDR3 DNA reads TGTGCCAGCACCTTAGGGGGGGGGCAAGAGACCCAGTACTTC.

In the case of this clonotype: The junction departs from the called germline gene at one end, perhaps through a read error. V usage is TRBV6-6 and J usage is TRBJ2-1, with D perhaps matching TRBD1 (5 bases). The CDR3 has 15 residues. Per the germline V gene, CDR1 is MNHNY and CDR2 is SVGAGI (reference sequence). The CDR3: CVSSYSTYRKNEQFF. The CDR3 DNA sequence: TGTGTCAGCAGTTACTCGACGTACAGGAAGAATGAGCAGTTCTTC.

V usage is TRBV6-1 and J usage is TRBJ2-3, with 8 bases lining up with TRBD1. The CDR3 length is 13 residues. Losses at the gene ends were 7 bases for V and 2 bases for J; bases not matched to a gene: 2. Germline V gene data show CDR1 as MNHNS and CDR2 as SASEGT. CDR3 nucleotide sequence: TGTGCCAGCAACAGGGGGACCACAGATACGCAGTATTTT. It encodes CASNRGTTDTQYF.

The V and J genes are TRBV6-1 and TRBJ2-2; TRBD1 is a possible D gene (6 bases). Germline lookup yields CDR1 MNHNS and CDR2 SASEGT. The V and J ends lost 4 bases and 7 bases respectively, with 13 bases between them. This CDR3 contains 14 residues. The CDR3 DNA reads as TGTGCCAGCAGTGCAACAGGGCTAAGCGGGGAGCTGTTTTTT. The encoded protein is CASSATGLSGELFF.

The sample holds a few counts of this clonotype. V and J are TRBV7-2 and TRBJ2-3, with D unclear. The CDR3 extends over 13 amino acids. V was cut by 5 bases and J by 4 bases, with 10 bases left in between. Germline lookup yields CDR1 SGHTA and CDR2 FQGNSA. The CDR3 loop reads CASSPGAPDTQYF. DNA for the CDR3: TGTGCCAGCAGCCCCGGTGCCCCAGATACGCAGTATTTT.

The V call is TRBV11-1, the J call TRBJ2-5, with 13 bases identical to TRBD2. From germline, CDR1 is SGHAT and CDR2 FQDESV (reference sequence). After removal of 7 bases from V and 4 bases from J, the junction contained 6 bases not matched to a gene. There are 15 residues in the CDR3. The CDR3 sequence: CASTLGLAGIETQYF. Here the CDR3 DNA reads TGTGCCAGCACCTTGGGACTAGCGGGAATAGAGACCCAGTACTTC.

This clonotype was found once. This rearrangement joins TRBV11-2 to TRBJ2-1; 7 bases line up with TRBD1. Unmatched junction bases numbered 12, after V lost 7 bases and J lost 6 bases. Germline V gives CDR1 SGHAT, CDR2 FQNNGV. The CDR3 is made up of 15 amino acids. The CDR3 coding sequence is TGTGCCAGCATCGGGCCCGGGACAGACACCAATGAGCAGTTCTTC. It encodes CASIGPGTDTNEQFF.

This clonotype is judged medium-sized. V gene TRBV6-1 combines with J gene TRBJ2-7; 11 nucleotides agree with TRBD1. Germline CDR1 and CDR2: MNHNS and SASEGT. V trimming: 6 bases; J trimming: 3 bases; junction bases outside the gene matches: 4. The CDR3 length is 14 residues. The CDR3 loop is CASSTGTGGYEQYF. The CDR3 DNA reads TGTGCCAGCAGCACCGGGACAGGGGGCTACGAGCAGTACTTC.

This rearrangement joins TRBV6-9 to TRBJ2-5, with 8 nucleotides matching TRBD2. V dropped 4 bases and J dropped 11; count of bases not matched to a gene: 9. Germline V gene sequence: CDR1 MNHGY, CDR2 SVAAGI. The CDR3 loop spans 13 amino acids. The CDR3 DNA reads TGTGCCAGCAGTTCACGGGAGGGGGATGAGCAGTACTTC. It encodes CASSSREGDEQYF.

The chain couples TRBV7-3 to TRBJ2-1, with 7 bases that match TRBD2. Germline V gene lookup returns CDR1 SGHTA and CDR2 FQGTGA. The V segment lost 5 bases and the J segment 1 base; nucleotides outside the gene matches: 8. The CDR3 spans 16 residues. The CDR3 DNA is TGTGCCAGCAGCAAGGAGGGTAGCGGGTCCTACAATGAGCAGTTCTTC. Translation: CASSKEGSGSYNEQFF. Variable domain in full (rest from reference TRBV7-3 and TRBJ2-1): GAGVSQTPSNKVTEKGKYVELRCDPISGHTALYWYRQSLGQGPEFLIYFQGTGAADDSGLPNDRFFAVRPEGSVSTLKIQRTERGDSAVYLCASSKEGSGSYNEQFFGPGTRLTVL.

This clonotype is medium-sized. The V call is TRBV7-2, the J call TRBJ2-1; tentative D call: TRBD1 (5 bases). The DNA matches TRBJ2-7 better at its end, which makes the J call doubtful. CDR3 size: 15 residues. The germline gives CDR1 SGHTA, CDR2 FQGNSA. CDR3 region: CASSLDTGSYNEQYF. The CDR3 DNA reads as TGTGCCAGCAGCTTAGACACAGGCTCCTACAATGAGCAGTACTTC.

This clonotype occurred many times. The limits of the CDR3 on the DNA are not certain, so only TCRdb's listed CDR3 is given. This chain connects TRBV7-2 to TRBJ1-2. The CDR3 has 14 amino acids, counting both end residues. Germline CDR1 is SGHTA and CDR2 is FQGNSA. The CDR3 loop is CASSFGSGGRGYTF.

The J gene is TRBJ1-1, the V gene TRBV27; the match to TRBD1 covers 7 bases. CDR1 and CDR2 from the germline V gene are MNHEY and SMNVEV (reference sequence). The CDR3 is made up of 15 amino acids. The V gene end was trimmed by 5 bases and the J gene end by 0 bases; junction bases not matched to a gene: 6. Here the CDR3 DNA reads TGTGCCAGCAGTAAGACAGGGAGCATGAACACTGAAGCTTTCTTT. Translating gives CASSKTGSMNTEAFF.

Notes on this clonotype: Mismatch with germline at one junction end may stem from a read error. The rearrangement uses TRBV4-1 and TRBJ2-4; D is perhaps TRBD1 (5 bases). The J call may be wrong; the DNA end is better matched by TRBJ2-7. Germline-derived CDR1 and CDR2 are MGHRA and YSYEKL. The CDR3 totals 14 residues. The CDR3 reads CASSQDYRSYEQYF. CDR3 nucleotides: TGTGCCAGCAGCCAAGATTACAGGAGCTACGAGCAGTACTTC.

This clonotype was found many times. V is TRBV7-6 and J is TRBJ2-1; unclear D gene. The CDR3 extends over 11 amino acids. CDR1 SGHVS and CDR2 FNYEAQ come from the germline V gene. Between the trimmed V and J ends, which lost 10 bases and 10 bases, there was a span of 14 bases. As DNA, the CDR3 is TGTGCCACTACGTCCATCTACGAGCAGTTCTTC. Translated, it gives CATTSIYEQFF.

This clonotype has ten or more counts. The rearrangement links TRBV12-3 or TRBV12-4 to TRBJ2-1; a weak D match, TRBD2 (6 bases). The J call could be wrong; TRBJ2-5 is a better fit for the DNA end. The CDR3 contains 11 residues. The CDR3 protein is CASSSGLLQYF. CDR3 bases: TGTGCCAGCAGTTCGGGACTCCTCCAGTACTTC.

In this sample, this clonotype is medium-sized (0.01 to 0.1%). The gene calls are TRBV6-1 and TRBJ2-3, with D perhaps TRBD2 (6 bases). Gene TRBJ2-7 matches the end of the DNA better, so the J call may be wrong. Germline assignment: CDR1 MNHNS and CDR2 SASEGT. The CDR3 totals 11 residues. In DNA form, the CDR3 reads TGTGCCAGCACCTCGGCGGGGGAGCAGTACTTC. Its protein product is CASTSAGEQYF.

Relative to its sample, this clonotype is medium-sized. The gene calls are TRBV6-6 and TRBJ2-7; D is possibly TRBD2 (6 bases). The CDR3 has 15 amino acids. CDR1 and CDR2 (germline): MNHNY, SVGAGI (reference sequence). V was cut by 2 bases and J by 1 base, with 12 bases left in between. CDR3 DNA: TGTGCCAGCAGTTACGGGCGGGGATGGTCCTACGAGCAGTACTTC. This codes for CASSYGRGWSYEQYF.

Ten or more counts support this clonotype. The rearrangement links TRBV6-1 to TRBJ1-1; weak D call: TRBD1 (6 bases). Trimming removed 8 bases at V and 5 bases at J, with 18 bases between. Germline CDR1 is MNHNS and CDR2 is SASEGT. The CDR3 extends over 14 amino acids. The CDR3 reads CASGRDKGGTEAFF. CDR3 nucleotides: TGTGCCAGCGGCCGGGACAAGGGAGGGACTGAAGCTTTCTTT.

By share of the sample, this clonotype is medium-sized. The J gene is TRBJ2-3, the V gene TRBV6-1, with 9 bases lining up with TRBD2. The CDR3 contains 15 residues. From germline, CDR1 is MNHNS and CDR2 SASEGT. The V segment lost 5 bases and the J segment 1 base; nucleotides outside the gene matches: 4. As DNA, the CDR3 is TGTGCCAGCAGTTTGGGACTAGCTGGCACAGATACGCAGTATTTT. Its protein is CASSLGLAGTDTQYF.

This clonotype showed up many times. V and J are TRBV6-4 and TRBJ2-1; TRBD2 matches at 16 bases. J was trimmed by 9 bases and V by 6 bases; bases with no gene match: 8. Looked up from germline, CDR1 is MRHNA and CDR2 is SNTAGT. The CDR3 loop spans 16 amino acids. The DNA for the CDR3 is TGTGCCAGCAGCCGGGGACTAGCGGGAGGGCCGGGTGAGCAGTTCTTC. Its translation is CASSRGLAGGPGEQFF.

This clonotype is categorized as medium-sized. V gene TRBV25-1 combines with J gene TRBJ2-1; D remains unclear. Germline-derived CDR1 and CDR2 are MGHDK and SYGVNS. This CDR3 has 12 amino acids. V lost 2 bases, J lost 9 bases, and 8 bases lay in between. The CDR3 DNA reads TGTGCCAGCAGTGAAGGTCGGCTTGAGCAGTTCTTC. It yields the protein CASSEGRLEQFF.

V gene TRBV7-8 combines with J gene TRBJ2-1; 7 nucleotides agree with TRBD2. The ends lost 5 bases at V and 4 bases at J; junction bases unmatched: 11. CDR3 size: 16 residues. Germline lookup yields CDR1 SGHVS and CDR2 FQNEAQ. CDR3 nucleotides: TGTGCCAGCAGCCACCGCGCGAGCGGGATATACAATGAGCAGTTCTTC. Amino acids: CASSHRASGIYNEQFF. The full variable domain, completed using reference TRBV7-8 and TRBJ2-1, is GAGVSQSPRYKVAKRGQDVALRCDPISGHVSLFWYQQALGQGPEFLTYFQNEAQLDKSGLPSDRFFAERPEGSVSTLKIQRTQQEDSAVYLCASSHRASGIYNEQFFGPGTRLTVL.

V usage is TRBV6-1 and J usage is TRBJ2-5, with D possibly matching TRBD2 (6 bases). The last part of the DNA fits TRBJ2-7 better; the J call may be wrong. Germline CDR1 and CDR2: MNHNS and SASEGT. This CDR3 has 14 amino acids. This chain's CDR3 is CASSGPGGTYEQYF. The CDR3 DNA follows: TGTGCCAGCAGTGGGCCCGGGGGAACCTACGAGCAGTACTTC.

This chain links TRBV4-1 with TRBJ2-1; TRBD2 aligns across 8 bases. The CDR3 is made up of 13 amino acids. Germline CDR1 is MGHRA and CDR2 is YSYEKL. Trimming at V came to 1 base and at J to 13 bases, leaving 6 bases not matched to a gene. The DNA of the CDR3 is TGCGCCAGCAGCCAAGGGACTAGCAACATTCAGTTCTTC. It codes for CASSQGTSNIQFF.

This clonotype was detected a few times. V is TRBV11-1 and J is TRBJ2-4, with 12 bases matching TRBD2. Germline V lookup: CDR1 SGHAT, CDR2 FQDESV (reference sequence). The CDR3 is made up of 19 amino acids. The V segment lost 1 base and the J segment 13 bases; nucleotides outside the gene matches: 20. Written as DNA, the CDR3 is TGTGCCAGCAGCTTAGAAGGACTAGCGGGAAGGCTTGGGTACAATGAGCAGTACTTC. It encodes CASSLEGLAGRLGYNEQYF.